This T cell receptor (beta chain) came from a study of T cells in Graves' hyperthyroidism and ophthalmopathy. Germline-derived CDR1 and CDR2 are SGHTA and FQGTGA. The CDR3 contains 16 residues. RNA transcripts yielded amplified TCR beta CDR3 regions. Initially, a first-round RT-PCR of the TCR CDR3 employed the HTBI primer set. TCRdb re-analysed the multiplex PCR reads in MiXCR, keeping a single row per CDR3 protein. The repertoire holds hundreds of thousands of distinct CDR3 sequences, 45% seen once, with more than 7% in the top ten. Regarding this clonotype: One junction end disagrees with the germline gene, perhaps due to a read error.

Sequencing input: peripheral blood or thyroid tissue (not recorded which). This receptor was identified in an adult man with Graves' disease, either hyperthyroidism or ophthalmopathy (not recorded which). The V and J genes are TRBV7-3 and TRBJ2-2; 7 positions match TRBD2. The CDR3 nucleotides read TGCGCCAGCAGCTTGCTTCGGGGGAGGGACACCGGGGAGCTGTTTTTT. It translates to CASSLLRGRDTGELFF.